This T cell receptor (beta chain) was identified during a study of response to subunit inactivated influenza vaccine. This clonotype occurred a few times. Germline loops: CDR1 DFQATT, CDR2 SNEGSKA (reference sequence). This CDR3 is built from 14 residues. The V end was cut by 5 bases, the J end by 6 bases, with 17 bases between. TCRdb recomputed calls from the RT-PCR reads with MiXCR, one row per CDR3 protein. This repertoire shows about 700,000 distinct CDR3 sequences, around 14% found once; its top ten account for 5.5% to 7%. Source: PBMCs from blood, taken less than 15 days before vaccination. The TCR sequence derives from a man aged 50 to 60 who received an inactivated influenza vaccine. The chain carries TRBV20-1 and TRBJ2-1; D ambiguous. The CDR3 sequence is CSAGVSHPANEQFF. CDR3 nucleotide sequence: TGCAGTGCTGGGGTATCGCATCCTGCCAATGAGCAGTTCTTC.